This T cell receptor (beta chain) is from a study of blood T cell repertoires in COVID-19. The overall study: In each case, the material was cDNA or gDNA derived from T cells, B-cell-depleted T cells, or PBMCs.

Repertoires were generated with immunoSEQ multiplex PCR, while TCRdb's copy carries only in-frame clones and drops some. The sample contains approximately 470,000 clones, roughly 87% of which appear only once. The J segment lost 8 bases and the V segment lost 4 bases, leaving 7 bases of the junction unmatched. The CDR3 runs to 13 residues. The germline V gene encodes CDR1 SGHTS and CDR2 YDEGEE. Participant ages covered roughly 18 to 89 years across approximately 25 US areas. Participants were placed into cohorts based on the clinical history they reported. Cohort 3 donors counted as recovered after two negative PCRs, clearance, or resolved symptoms.

The chain is built from TRBV5-8 and TRBJ1-2, with 8 bases identical to TRBD1. The specimen was PBMCs or T cells enriched from blood (not recorded which). The receptor was derived from a woman under 30 who had recovered from COVID-19. CDR3 amino acids: CASSLGQGWGYTF. For the CDR3, the DNA is TGTGCCAGCAGCCTAGGACAGGGCTGGGGCTACACCTTC.